This is a list of T cell receptor beta chains from one sample in a study of OX40 agonist ivuxolimab in advanced cancers. Assay: immunoSEQ multiplex PCR; the TCRdb copy retains only in-frame clones and omits some. The table records roughly 61,000 clones, roughly 84% of them present only once. This sample comprised CD4+ or CD8+ T cells sorted from blood, obtained in a trial of the OX40 agonist ivuxolimab. The receptors shown here come from an adult with an advanced solid tumor such as melanoma, head and neck, liver or kidney cancer. Both conserved end residues are part of each CDR3. D genes are given only for firm matches. Clone sizes are given selectively: once, few, many, or a class where the clone is expanded.

j_call: TRBJ2-3
v_call: TRBV10-3
clone_size: .
d_call: .
cdr3_aa: CAISEVSSTDTQYF
cdr3_nt: TGTGCCATCAGTGAAGTCAGTAGCACAGATACGCAGTATTTT

j_call: TRBJ2-3
v_call: TRBV7-3
clone_size: .
d_call: TRBD2
cdr3_aa: CASSRGLAVNPDTQYF
cdr3_nt: TGTGCCAGCAGCCGGGGACTAGCGGTTAATCCAGATACGCAGTATTTT

j_call: TRBJ1-5
v_call: TRBV10-3
clone_size: .
d_call: TRBD1
cdr3_aa: CAISPGQDSNQPQHF
cdr3_nt: TGTGCCATCAGCCCCGGACAGGACAGCAATCAGCCCCAGCATTTT

j_call: TRBJ2-3
v_call: TRBV7-3
clone_size: .
d_call: .
cdr3_aa: CASSLDSTSTDTQYF
cdr3_nt: TGTGCCAGCAGTTTGGACAGTACTAGCACAGATACGCAGTATTTT

j_call: TRBJ2-7
v_call: TRBV7-2
clone_size: .
d_call: TRBD1
cdr3_aa: CASSPHGTGGLEQYF
cdr3_nt: TGTGCCAGCAGCCCCCATGGGACAGGGGGTTTAGAGCAGTACTTC

j_call: TRBJ2-1
v_call: TRBV19
clone_size: .
d_call: TRBD2
cdr3_aa: CASSIDSGRNEQFF
cdr3_nt: TGTGCCAGTAGTATAGATAGCGGGAGGAATGAGCAGTTCTTC

j_call: TRBJ1-3
v_call: TRBV5-1
clone_size: .
d_call: .
cdr3_aa: CASSAGSSGGNTIYF
cdr3_nt: TGCGCCAGCAGCGCCGGTTCTTCGGGTGGAAACACCATATATTTT

j_call: TRBJ1-4
v_call: TRBV7-9
clone_size: .
d_call: .
cdr3_aa: CASSFGEKLFF
cdr3_nt: TGTGCCAGCAGCTTTGGCGAAAAACTGTTTTTT

j_call: TRBJ1-4
v_call: TRBV6-1
clone_size: few
d_call: .
cdr3_aa: CASSEGGPLADEKLFF
cdr3_nt: TGTGCCAGCAGTGAAGGTGGTCCTCTGGCAGATGAAAAACTGTTTTTT

j_call: TRBJ2-7
v_call: TRBV19
clone_size: .
d_call: .
cdr3_aa: CASSSRALAYEQYF
cdr3_nt: TGTGCCAGTAGTAGCAGGGCCTTGGCCTACGAGCAGTACTTC

j_call: TRBJ2-1
v_call: TRBV28
clone_size: .
d_call: TRBD1
cdr3_aa: CASSSSGTGRDEQFF
cdr3_nt: TGTGCCAGCAGTTCATCCGGGACAGGGCGTGATGAGCAGTTCTTC

j_call: TRBJ2-7
v_call: TRBV10-3
clone_size: few
d_call: .
cdr3_aa: CACREGLIYEQYF
cdr3_nt: TGTGCCTGCCGCGAGGGGTTGATCTACGAGCAGTACTTC

j_call: TRBJ2-1
v_call: TRBV11-3
clone_size: .
d_call: .
cdr3_aa: CASSRTENNEQFF
cdr3_nt: TGTGCCAGCAGCAGGACAGAGAACAATGAGCAGTTCTTC

j_call: TRBJ2-5
v_call: TRBV7-9
clone_size: .
d_call: .
cdr3_aa: CASSLAGLETQYF
cdr3_nt: TGTGCCAGCAGCTTAGCAGGGCTGGAGACCCAGTACTTC

j_call: TRBJ1-4
v_call: TRBV2
clone_size: .
d_call: .
cdr3_aa: CASSDEGTVREKLFF
cdr3_nt: TGTGCCAGCAGTGATGAGGGCACAGTACGCGAAAAACTGTTTTTT

j_call: TRBJ2-6
v_call: TRBV10-3
clone_size: .
d_call: TRBD1
cdr3_aa: CAISAMDRGREGANVLTF
cdr3_nt: TGTGCCATCAGCGCGATGGACAGGGGGCGAGAAGGGGCCAACGTCCTGACTTTC

j_call: TRBJ1-2
v_call: TRBV5-1
clone_size: .
d_call: .
cdr3_aa: CASGEGIGGYTF
cdr3_nt: TGCGCCAGCGGGGAGGGAATAGGCGGCTACACCTTC

j_call: TRBJ1-5
v_call: TRBV28
clone_size: medium-sized
d_call: .
cdr3_aa: CASKAGGNQPQHF
cdr3_nt: TGTGCCAGTAAGGCTGGGGGCAATCAGCCCCAGCATTTT

j_call: TRBJ2-7
v_call: TRBV7-6
clone_size: .
d_call: TRBD1
cdr3_aa: CASTKQGANEQYF
cdr3_nt: TGTGCCAGCACCAAACAGGGGGCTAATGAGCAGTACTTC

j_call: TRBJ2-3
v_call: TRBV2
clone_size: .
d_call: .
cdr3_aa: CASSFWAGDTQYF
cdr3_nt: TGTGCCAGCTCGTTCTGGGCCGGGGATACGCAGTATTTT